This T cell receptor (beta chain) appears in the sequencing data of a study of T-cell memory formation after mild COVID-19. This CDR3 has 14 residues. Germline CDR1 MDHEN, CDR2 SYDVKM. J was trimmed by 2 bases and V by 5 bases; bases with no gene match: 5. From the 5' RACE reads, TCRdb called clonotypes with MiXCR, one entry per CDR3 protein. This table has around 300,000 distinct CDR3 sequences, roughly an eighth appearing once. This chain links TRBV28 with TRBJ1-2; 7 positions match TRBD1. Sequencing was carried out using PBMCs or a T cell subset sorted from them (not recorded which). The receptor comes from a man younger than 35 who had mild COVID-19 (a few samples of this study predate the infection). Cell type and time point are not known. CDR3 loop: CASSQGDYNYGYTF. The CDR3 region has the DNA TGTGCCAGCAGTCAGGGGGATTACAACTATGGCTACACCTTC.